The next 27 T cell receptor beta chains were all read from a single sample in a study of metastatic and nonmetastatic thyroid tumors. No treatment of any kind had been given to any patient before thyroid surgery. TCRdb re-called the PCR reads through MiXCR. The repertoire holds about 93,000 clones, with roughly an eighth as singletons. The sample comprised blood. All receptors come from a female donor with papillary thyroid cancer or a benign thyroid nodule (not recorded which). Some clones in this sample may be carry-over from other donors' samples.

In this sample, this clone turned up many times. CDR3 residues: CASSLPSGSAFHEQYF. The CDR3 DNA sequence: TGTGCCAGCAGCTTACCTAGCGGGAGTGCTTTCCACGAGCAGTACTTC. The chain couples TRBV5-6 to TRBJ2-7; 10 nucleotides match TRBD2. Germline V gene data show CDR1 as SGHDT and CDR2 as YYEEEE. After removal of 2 bases from V and 5 bases from J, the junction contained 10 bases not matched to a gene. The CDR3 length is 16 residues.

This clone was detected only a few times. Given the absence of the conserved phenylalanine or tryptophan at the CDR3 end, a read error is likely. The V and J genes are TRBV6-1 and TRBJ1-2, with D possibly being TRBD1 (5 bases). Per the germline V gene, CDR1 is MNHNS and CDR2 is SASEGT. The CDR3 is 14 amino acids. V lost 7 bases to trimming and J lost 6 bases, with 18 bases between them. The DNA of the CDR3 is TGTGCCAGCACCGCGGGACCTAGAACCCATGGCTACACCTTA. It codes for CASTAGPRTHGYTL.

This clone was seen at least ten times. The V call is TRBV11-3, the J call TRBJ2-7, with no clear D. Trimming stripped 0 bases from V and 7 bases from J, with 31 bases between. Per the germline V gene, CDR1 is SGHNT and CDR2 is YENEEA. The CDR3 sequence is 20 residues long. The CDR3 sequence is CASSLDGSYRAQGRRREQYF. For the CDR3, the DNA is TGTGCCAGCAGCTTAGATGGCAGTTACCGGGCCCAAGGTAGGCGTCGAGAGCAGTACTTC. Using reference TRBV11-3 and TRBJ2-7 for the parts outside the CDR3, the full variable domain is EAGVVQSPRYKIIEKKQPVAFWCNPISGHNTLYWYLQNLGQGPELLIRYENEEAVDDSQLPKDRFSAERLKGVDSTLKIQPAELGDSAVYLCASSLDGSYRAQGRRREQYFGPGTRLTVT.

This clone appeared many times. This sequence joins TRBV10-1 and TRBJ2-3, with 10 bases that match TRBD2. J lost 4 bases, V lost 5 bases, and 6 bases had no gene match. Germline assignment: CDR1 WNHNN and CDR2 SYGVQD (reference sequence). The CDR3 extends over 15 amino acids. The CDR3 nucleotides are TGCGCCAGCAGTTATAGCGGGAGGATCCCAGATACGCAGTATTTT. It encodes CASSYSGRIPDTQYF.

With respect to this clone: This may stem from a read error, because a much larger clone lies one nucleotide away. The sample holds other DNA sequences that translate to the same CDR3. The CDR3 coding sequence is TGTGCCAGCTCACCACTAAGAGCTTACAATGAGCAGTTCTTC. It specifies CASSPLRAYNEQFF. V and J are TRBV18 and TRBJ2-1; D call uncertain. The V and J ends lost 1 base and 4 bases respectively, with 8 bases between them. Germline V gene data show CDR1 as KGHSH and CDR2 as LQKENI. CDR3 length equals 14 residues.

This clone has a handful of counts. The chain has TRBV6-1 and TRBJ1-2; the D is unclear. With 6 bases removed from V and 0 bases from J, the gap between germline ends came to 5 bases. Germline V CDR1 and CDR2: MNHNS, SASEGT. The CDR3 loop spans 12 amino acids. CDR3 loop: CASSDANYGYTF. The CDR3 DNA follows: TGTGCCAGCAGCGATGCTAACTATGGCTACACCTTC.

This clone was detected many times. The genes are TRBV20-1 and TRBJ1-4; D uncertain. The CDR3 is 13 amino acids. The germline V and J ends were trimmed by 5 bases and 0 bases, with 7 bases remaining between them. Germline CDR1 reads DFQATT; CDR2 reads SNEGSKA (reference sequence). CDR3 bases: TGCAGTGCTTACACTGCAACTAATGAAAAACTGTTTTTT. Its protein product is CSAYTATNEKLFF.

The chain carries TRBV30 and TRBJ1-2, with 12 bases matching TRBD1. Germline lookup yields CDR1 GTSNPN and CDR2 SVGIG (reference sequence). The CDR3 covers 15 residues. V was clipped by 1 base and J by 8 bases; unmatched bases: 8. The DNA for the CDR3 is TGTGCCTGGAGTGGGCCGGGACAGGGGGCGCGGGGCTACACCTTC. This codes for CAWSGPGQGARGYTF.

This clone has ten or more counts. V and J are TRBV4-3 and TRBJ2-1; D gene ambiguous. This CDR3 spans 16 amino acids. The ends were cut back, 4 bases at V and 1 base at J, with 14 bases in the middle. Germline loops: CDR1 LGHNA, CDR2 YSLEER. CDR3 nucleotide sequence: TGCGCCAGCAGCCCCAGGACGGGTGGGTCCTACAATGAGCAGTTCTTC. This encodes CASSPRTGGSYNEQFF.

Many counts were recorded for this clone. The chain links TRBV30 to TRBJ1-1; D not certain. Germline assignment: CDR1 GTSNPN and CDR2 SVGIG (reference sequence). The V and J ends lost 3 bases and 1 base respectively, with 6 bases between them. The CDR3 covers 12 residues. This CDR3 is CAWRLGNTEAFF. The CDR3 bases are TGTGCCTGGAGGCTGGGGAACACTGAAGCTTTCTTT.

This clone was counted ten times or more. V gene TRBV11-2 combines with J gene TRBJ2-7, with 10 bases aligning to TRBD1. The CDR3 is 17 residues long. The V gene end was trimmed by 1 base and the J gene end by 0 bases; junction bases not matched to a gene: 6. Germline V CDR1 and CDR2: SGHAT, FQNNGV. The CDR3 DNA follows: TGTGCCAGCAGCTTAGGACAGGGGGCTCCGAGCTCCTACGAGCAGTACTTC. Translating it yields CASSLGQGAPSSYEQYF.

The CDR3 region has the DNA TGTGCCAACAGTAGGGGGGAGAGGGGGCTTAATTCACCCCTCCACTTT. This translates into CANSRGERGLNSPLHF. The chain is built from TRBV11-2 and TRBJ1-6, with TRBD1 matching 7 bases. The V segment lost 10 bases and the J segment 6 bases; nucleotides outside the gene matches: 15. This CDR3 contains 16 residues. Germline assignment: CDR1 SGHAT and CDR2 FQNNGV.

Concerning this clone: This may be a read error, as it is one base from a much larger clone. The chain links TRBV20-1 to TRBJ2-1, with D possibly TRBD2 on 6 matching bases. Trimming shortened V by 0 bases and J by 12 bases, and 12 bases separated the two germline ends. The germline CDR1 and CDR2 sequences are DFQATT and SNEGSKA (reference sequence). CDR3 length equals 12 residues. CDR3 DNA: TGCAGTGCTAGAGAGTGGGCGGGAATGCAGTTCTTC. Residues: CSAREWAGMQFF.

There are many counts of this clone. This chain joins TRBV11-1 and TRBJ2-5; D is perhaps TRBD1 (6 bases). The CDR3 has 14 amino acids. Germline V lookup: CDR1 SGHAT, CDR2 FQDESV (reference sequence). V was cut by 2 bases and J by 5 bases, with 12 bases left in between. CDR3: CASSLSQGSETQYF. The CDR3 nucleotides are TGTGCCAGCAGCTTAAGCCAGGGGTCGGAGACCCAGTACTTC.

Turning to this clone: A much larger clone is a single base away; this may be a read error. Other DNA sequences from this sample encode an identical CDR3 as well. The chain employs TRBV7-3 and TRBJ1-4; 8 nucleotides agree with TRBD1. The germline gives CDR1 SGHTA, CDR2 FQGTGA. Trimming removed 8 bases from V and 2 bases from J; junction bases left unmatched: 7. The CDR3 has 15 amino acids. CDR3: CASGQGATTNEKLFF. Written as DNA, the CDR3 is TGTGCCAGCGGACAGGGTGCGACGACTAATGAAAAACTGTTTTTT.

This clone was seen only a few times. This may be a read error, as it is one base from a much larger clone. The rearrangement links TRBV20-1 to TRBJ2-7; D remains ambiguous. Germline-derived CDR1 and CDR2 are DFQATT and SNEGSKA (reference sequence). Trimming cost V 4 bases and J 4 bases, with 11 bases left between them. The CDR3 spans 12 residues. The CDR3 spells CSAMMFSYEQYF. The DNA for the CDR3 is TGCAGTGCTATGATGTTCTCATACGAGCAGTACTTC.

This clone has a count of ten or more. CDR3 DNA: TGTGCCAGCAGTTACTCGGAGGTGTACGAGCAGTACTTC. It is translated as CASSYSEVYEQYF. This sequence joins TRBV6-2 or TRBV6-3 and TRBJ2-7; a possible D gene is TRBD2 (5 bases). CDR1 and CDR2 from the germline V gene are MNHEY and SVGEGT. The CDR3 runs to 13 residues. The V end lost 0 bases, the J end lost 4 bases, and 7 bases lay between the germline ends.

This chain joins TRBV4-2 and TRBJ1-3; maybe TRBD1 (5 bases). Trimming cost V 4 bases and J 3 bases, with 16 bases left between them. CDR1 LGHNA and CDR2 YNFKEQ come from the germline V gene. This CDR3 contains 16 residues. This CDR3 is CASSLRRDLSGNTIYF. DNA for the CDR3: TGTGCCAGCAGCCTCCGAAGGGACTTAAGTGGAAACACCATATATTTT.

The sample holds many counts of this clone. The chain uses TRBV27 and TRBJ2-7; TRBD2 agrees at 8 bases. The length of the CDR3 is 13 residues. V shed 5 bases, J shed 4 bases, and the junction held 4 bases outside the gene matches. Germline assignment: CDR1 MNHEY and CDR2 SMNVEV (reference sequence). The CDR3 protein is CASSPRGGYEQYF. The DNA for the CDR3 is TGTGCCAGCAGTCCCCGGGGGGGGTACGAGCAGTACTTC.

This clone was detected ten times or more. CDR3 in DNA: TGTGCCAGCAGTTACGGGCGGGGCTCGTACGAGCAGTACTTC. Residues: CASSYGRGSYEQYF. The chain combines TRBV6-2 or TRBV6-3 with TRBJ2-7, with D possibly TRBD2 on 6 matching bases. The CDR3 runs 14 residues. Germline V gene lookup returns CDR1 MNHEY and CDR2 SVGEGT. V lost 2 bases and J lost 4, with 12 bases in between.

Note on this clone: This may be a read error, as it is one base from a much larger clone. The CDR3 region has the DNA TGCAGTGCTCGCGAGTGGGCCGAGCAGTACTTC. Its protein product is CSAREWAEQYF. The V and J genes are TRBV20-1 and TRBJ2-7; no definite D call. The CDR3 is 11 residues long. Trimming pared 5 bases from V and 6 bases from J, leaving 11 bases between. CDR1 and CDR2 (germline): DFQATT, SNEGSKA (reference sequence).

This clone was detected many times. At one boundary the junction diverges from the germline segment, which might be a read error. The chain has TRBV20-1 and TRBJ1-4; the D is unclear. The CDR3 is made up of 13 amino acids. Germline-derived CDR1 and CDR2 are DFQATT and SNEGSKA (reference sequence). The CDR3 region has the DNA TGCAGTGCCAGAGGGTGGTCGGGGGAAAAACTGTTTTTT. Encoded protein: CSARGWSGEKLFF.

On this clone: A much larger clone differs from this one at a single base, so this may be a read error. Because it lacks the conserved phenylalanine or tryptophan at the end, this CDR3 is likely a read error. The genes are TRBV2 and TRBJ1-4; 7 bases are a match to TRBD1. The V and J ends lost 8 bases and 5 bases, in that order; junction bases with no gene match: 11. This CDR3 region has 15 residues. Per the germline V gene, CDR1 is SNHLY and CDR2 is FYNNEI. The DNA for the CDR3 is TGTGCCAGCCGACTTCGGGACAGATTAAATGAAAAACTGTTTTCT. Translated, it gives CASRLRDRLNEKLFS.

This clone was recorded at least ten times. DNA of the CDR3: TGTGCCAGCAGCTTAATGGGCGGGAGTTCAGATACGCAGTATTTT. It codes for CASSLMGGSSDTQYF. The chain joins TRBV7-2 to TRBJ2-3; TRBD2 matches 7 bases. Germline CDR1 is SGHTA and CDR2 is FQGNSA. Losses at the gene ends were 2 bases for V and 4 bases for J; bases not matched to a gene: 6. CDR3 size: 15 residues.

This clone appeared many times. CDR3 residues: CATSGQGSTIYF. The CDR3 nucleotides are TGTGCCACTTCGGGACAGGGGAGTACCATATATTTT. This chain joins TRBV10-3 and TRBJ1-3; 10 nucleotides match TRBD1. This CDR3 has 12 residues. CDR1 is ENHRY, CDR2 SYGVKD, per germline. V trimming: 10 bases; J trimming: 10 bases; junction bases outside the gene matches: 7.

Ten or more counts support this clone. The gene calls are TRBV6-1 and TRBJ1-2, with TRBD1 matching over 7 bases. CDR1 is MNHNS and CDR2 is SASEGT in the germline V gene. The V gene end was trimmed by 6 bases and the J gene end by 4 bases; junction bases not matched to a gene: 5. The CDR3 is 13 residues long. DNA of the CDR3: TGTGCCAGCAGGAGGGGACAGACCTATGGCTACACCTTC. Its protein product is CASRRGQTYGYTF.

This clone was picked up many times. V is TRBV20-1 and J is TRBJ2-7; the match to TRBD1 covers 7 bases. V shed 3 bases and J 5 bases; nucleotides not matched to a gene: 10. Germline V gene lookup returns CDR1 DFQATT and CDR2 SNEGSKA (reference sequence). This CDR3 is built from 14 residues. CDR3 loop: CSASSPGQVDEQYF. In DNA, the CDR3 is TGCAGTGCTAGTAGCCCTGGACAGGTAGACGAGCAGTACTTC.